Listed below are T cell receptor beta chains from one sample, sequenced in a study of T cells expressing NK-cell markers. TCRdb reprocessed the 5' RACE reads, with one entry per CDR3 protein and no DNA. The sample features about 460,000 distinct CDR3 sequences, with 1.4% to 1.5% in its top ten. The sample taken for sequencing was blood T cells: a sorted CD56 or NKG2C T cell subset, CD4+ or CD8+ T cells, or bulk PBMC T cells (not recorded which). The receptors were gathered from a woman between 45 and 60 years old in good health. CDR3s include the opening cysteine and the closing phenylalanine or tryptophan.

>TRBV12-3/TRBV12-4|TRBJ1-1
CASSSQGAWDEAFF
>TRBV12-3/TRBV12-4|TRBJ1-1
CASSLYGIGAFF
>TRBV4-2|TRBJ2-1
CASSQSRSRLAELYNEQFF
>TRBV27|TRBJ2-2
CASTNTGPANTGELFF
>TRBV29-1|TRBJ2-5
CSVDGWGRQETQYF
>TRBV6-1|TRBJ2-7
CGLRQGIEQYF
>TRBV9|TRBJ2-3
CASSSPLGLGLSDTQYF
>TRBV7-8|TRBJ2-1
CASSFRDVTHEQFF
>TRBV5-6|TRBJ2-3
CASSLAGRTSTDTQYF
>TRBV7-9|TRBJ1-1
CASSHSGGRSTEAFF
>TRBV18|TRBJ1-1
CASFTGPERVMNTEAFF
>TRBV5-5|TRBJ2-4
CASSFKGGRDIQYF
>TRBV7-6|TRBJ2-2
CASSRGSETGELFF